Each of the 27 T cell receptor beta chains below was sequenced from the same sample in a study of cytomegalovirus exposure and HLA in healthy donors. 13 Jbeta primers and 60 Vbeta primers were used for the PCR. This table comes from immunoSEQ multiplex PCR, and its TCRdb copy is limited to in-frame clones, with some not included. In all, the sample yields over 200,000 clones. The material sequenced was PBMCs. The origin of the receptors is a woman between 25 and 40 years old in good health and CMV-seropositive.

The gene calls are TRBV5-1 and TRBJ1-2; 9 bases line up with TRBD1. The CDR3 loop spans 17 amino acids. Losses at the gene ends were 4 bases for V and 6 bases for J; bases not matched to a gene: 16. Germline-derived CDR1 and CDR2 are SGHRS and YFSETQ. CDR3 sequence: CASSVGDRDPTPDGYTF. The CDR3 bases are TGCGCCAGCAGCGTGGGGGACAGGGATCCCACCCCTGATGGCTACACCTTC. Full variable domain (remainder filled in from reference TRBV5-1 and TRBJ1-2): KAGVTQTPRYLIKTRGQQVTLSCSPISGHRSVSWYQQTPGQGLQFLFEYFSETQRNKGNFPGRFSGRQFSNSRSEMNVSTLELGDSALYLCASSVGDRDPTPDGYTFGSGTRLTVV.

The chain combines TRBV9 with TRBJ2-2; tentative D call: TRBD1 (6 bases). This CDR3 is built from 13 residues. The V gene lost 7 bases and the J gene lost 6 bases, with 13 bases spanning the gap. Germline V gene sequence: CDR1 SGDLS, CDR2 YYNGEE. CDR3 bases: TGTGCCAGCTCCAAGGCAGGGGCCGGGGAGCTGTTTTTT. It translates to CASSKAGAGELFF.

The gene calls are TRBV5-1 and TRBJ2-3, with D uncertain. In germline, CDR1 is SGHRS, CDR2 YFSETQ. CDR3 size: 15 residues. Trimming removed 4 bases at V and 0 bases at J, with 12 bases between. The CDR3 coding sequence is TGCGCCAGCAGCGACTCCAGCTCTAGCACAGATACGCAGTATTTT. It translates to CASSDSSSSTDTQYF.

This chain links TRBV5-1 with TRBJ2-3; 7 bases map to TRBD2. CDR3 size: 15 residues. Germline values: CDR1 SGHRS, CDR2 YFSETQ. V dropped 3 bases and J dropped 3; count of bases not matched to a gene: 7. In nucleotides, the CDR3 is TGCGCCAGCAGCTCCATGGGCGGGGGTACAGATACGCAGTATTTT. Amino acid sequence: CASSSMGGGTDTQYF. Filled out from reference TRBV5-1 and TRBJ2-3, the complete variable domain reads KAGVTQTPRYLIKTRGQQVTLSCSPISGHRSVSWYQQTPGQGLQFLFEYFSETQRNKGNFPGRFSGRQFSNSRSEMNVSTLELGDSALYLCASSSMGGGTDTQYFGPGTRLTVL.

V gene TRBV5-1 combines with J gene TRBJ2-7; 7 bases align to TRBD1. Germline V gene sequence: CDR1 SGHRS, CDR2 YFSETQ. V shed 3 bases and J 1 base; nucleotides not matched to a gene: 7. The CDR3 is 15 residues long. The CDR3 DNA follows: TGCGCCAGCAGCTCCCGACAGGGTAGGTCCTACGAGCAGTACTTC. This encodes CASSSRQGRSYEQYF.

The CDR3 region is CASSLEAPGGYEQYF. In nucleotides, the CDR3 is TGTGCCAGCAGCTTAGAGGCACCGGGGGGCTACGAGCAGTACTTC. This sequence joins TRBV7-2 and TRBJ2-7; TRBD2 agrees at 7 bases. Germline V gene sequence: CDR1 SGHTA, CDR2 FQGNSA. With V trimmed by 1 base and J by 3 bases, 6 bases remained unmatched. The CDR3 loop spans 15 amino acids.

The CDR3 here is CASSQDGADYQPQHF. The CDR3 DNA reads as TGCGCCAGCAGCCAAGATGGGGCAGATTATCAGCCCCAGCATTTT. This chain joins TRBV4-1 and TRBJ1-5; D perhaps matches TRBD1 (5 bases). Germline loops: CDR1 MGHRA, CDR2 YSYEKL. The germline V and J ends were trimmed by 0 bases and 5 bases, with 11 bases remaining between them. This CDR3 region has 15 residues.

The CDR3 spells CASSYRTGGNEQFF. The CDR3 DNA reads TGTGCCAGCAGCTATAGGACAGGGGGGAATGAGCAGTTCTTC. The chain uses TRBV7-2 and TRBJ2-1; the match to TRBD1 covers 10 bases. This CDR3 has 14 residues. With 4 bases clipped from V and 7 bases from J, the junction kept 4 bases outside the gene matches. CDR1 is SGHTA and CDR2 is FQGNSA in the germline V gene.

This chain connects TRBV20-1 to TRBJ1-5; TRBD1 matches at 8 bases. The V and J ends lost 1 base and 13 bases, in that order; junction bases with no gene match: 3. CDR1 is DFQATT and CDR2 is SNEGSKA in the germline V gene (reference sequence). The CDR3 runs 11 residues. CDR3 nucleotides: TGCAGTGCTAGAGCCCAGGGGGCGCAGCATTTT. Amino acid sequence: CSARAQGAQHF.

The chain joins TRBV19 to TRBJ2-2; D call uncertain. Germline V lookup: CDR1 LNHDA, CDR2 SQIVND (reference sequence). The CDR3 runs 14 residues. The germline V and J ends were trimmed by 2 bases and 0 bases, with 4 bases remaining between them. The CDR3 DNA sequence: TGTGCCAGTAGTATACACTCGAACACCGGGGAGCTGTTTTTT. Its protein is CASSIHSNTGELFF.

V is TRBV5-4 and J is TRBJ1-4; a weak D match, TRBD1 (5 bases). Germline V gene lookup returns CDR1 SGHNT and CDR2 YYREEE (reference sequence). The CDR3 covers 13 residues. Trimming stripped 6 bases from V and 8 bases from J, with 14 bases between. This CDR3 is CASTAGVGEKLFF. The CDR3 DNA sequence: TGTGCCAGCACCGCGGGGGTCGGCGAAAAACTGTTTTTT.

Worth noting for this clone: An end of the junction does not agree with germline; a read error may underlie this. V and J are TRBV6-1 and TRBJ2-1; 11 bases are a match to TRBD2. CDR3 length: 15 residues. The germline V gene encodes CDR1 MNHNS and CDR2 SASEGT. The CDR3 protein is CASSEGLAGSDEQFF. As DNA, the CDR3 is TGTGCCAGCAGCGAAGGACTAGCGGGTAGCGATGAGCAGTTCTTC.

This rearrangement joins TRBV29-1 to TRBJ2-3; a possible D gene is TRBD2 (7 bases). The CDR3 runs 14 residues. Germline V gene lookup returns CDR1 SQVTM and CDR2 ANQGSEA. Trimming took 6 bases from V and 7 from J, leaving 20 bases between them. CDR3 in DNA: TGCAGCGTCATGGACTGGAGGGGGGGGAATACGCAGTATTTT. Translated: CSVMDWRGGNTQYF.

The chain is built from TRBV11-2 and TRBJ2-7, with 7 bases matching TRBD1. The CDR3 contains 12 residues. V lost 5 bases and J lost 12; bases outside the gene matches: 10. CDR1 and CDR2 from the germline V gene are SGHAT and FQNNGV. This chain's CDR3 is CASSGDGQVRYF. The CDR3 region has the DNA TGTGCCAGCAGCGGGGACGGACAGGTACGGTACTTC.

The genes are TRBV9 and TRBJ1-1, with D perhaps matching TRBD1 (5 bases). Trimming left V 5 bases short and J 3 bases short, with 14 bases between. This CDR3 is 14 amino acids long. Looked up from germline, CDR1 is SGDLS and CDR2 is YYNGEE. CDR3 nucleotide sequence: TGTGCCAGCAGTTGGGGGAGGGAACACACTGAAGCTTTCTTT. Translated: CASSWGREHTEAFF. Filled out from reference TRBV9 and TRBJ1-1, the complete variable domain reads DSGVTQTPKHLITATGQRVTLRCSPRSGDLSVYWYQQSLDQGLQFLIQYYNGEERAKGNILERFSAQQFPDLHSELNLSSLELGDSALYFCASSWGREHTEAFFGQGTRLTVV.

The V and J genes are TRBV6-1 and TRBJ2-3, with TRBD1 identical over 9 bases. This CDR3 has 15 residues. J was trimmed by 4 bases and V by 6 bases; bases with no gene match: 8. Germline loops: CDR1 MNHNS, CDR2 SASEGT. The CDR3 here is CASRIGQGIPDTQYF. The CDR3 DNA follows: TGTGCCAGCAGAATTGGACAGGGGATTCCAGATACGCAGTATTTT.

This chain uses TRBV5-1 with TRBJ1-3, with D tentatively TRBD1 (5 bases). Germline CDR1 reads SGHRS; CDR2 reads YFSETQ. V dropped 4 bases and J dropped 0 bases, with 11 bases sitting between them. CDR3 size: 15 residues. CDR3 loop: CASSVTAPSGNTIYF. The CDR3 region has the DNA TGCGCCAGCAGCGTGACAGCCCCCTCTGGAAACACCATATATTTT.

DNA of the CDR3: TGTGCCAGTAGTATAACCACCGTTGGTAGTTTTGGCTACACCTTC. This sequence encodes CASSITTVGSFGYTF. The chain couples TRBV19 to TRBJ1-2, with D unresolved. CDR1 is LNHDA and CDR2 is SQIVND in the germline V gene (reference sequence). V was shortened by 2 bases and J by 7 bases, with 17 bases between the two germline ends. The CDR3 loop spans 15 amino acids.

The V and J genes are TRBV30 and TRBJ1-3; no reliable D call. Germline CDR1 and CDR2: GTSNPN and SVGIG (reference sequence). Trimming took 1 base from V and 4 from J, leaving 17 bases between them. The CDR3 totals 16 residues. The CDR3 nucleotides are TGTGCCTGGAGTGGGTTCCTCGGGTTCGAAGGAAACACCATATATTTT. It yields the protein CAWSGFLGFEGNTIYF.

As regards this clone: The same CDR3 can be traced to other DNA sequences in this sample. The rearrangement uses TRBV5-1 and TRBJ2-1; D call uncertain. The germline V gene encodes CDR1 SGHRS and CDR2 YFSETQ. The CDR3 is 13 residues long. The germline V and J ends were trimmed by 0 bases and 3 bases, with 4 bases remaining between them. For the CDR3, the DNA is TGCGCCAGCAGCTTGGGTAGCTACAATGAGCAGTTCTTC. Translating it yields CASSLGSYNEQFF.

The chain carries TRBV19 and TRBJ2-1; the D gene is possibly TRBD2 (5 bases). V dropped 1 base and J dropped 7 bases, with 11 bases sitting between them. Germline loops: CDR1 LNHDA, CDR2 SQIVND (reference sequence). The CDR3 covers 14 residues. The CDR3, as DNA: TGTGCCAGTAGTATAGCCATAGCGAGGAATGAGCAGTTCTTC. It yields the protein CASSIAIARNEQFF.

The V and J genes are TRBV28 and TRBJ2-1, with D perhaps matching TRBD2 (6 bases). The V end was cut by 5 bases, the J end by 6 bases, with 17 bases between. Germline V gene lookup returns CDR1 MDHEN and CDR2 SYDVKM. The CDR3 spans 15 residues. CDR3 region: CASSLALGLGNEQFF. DNA of the CDR3: TGTGCCAGCAGTCTAGCGTTAGGTTTGGGCAATGAGCAGTTCTTC.

This rearrangement joins TRBV10-1 to TRBJ2-3; 8 bases map to TRBD1. Germline CDR1 is WNHNN and CDR2 is SYGVQD (reference sequence). Germline trimming cut 6 bases from V and 3 bases from J; bases unmatched to any gene: 8. This CDR3 is built from 15 residues. In DNA form, the CDR3 reads TGCGCCAGCAGCTACGGACAGGGACTGACAGATACGCAGTATTTT. This gives the protein CASSYGQGLTDTQYF.

The chain is built from TRBV18 and TRBJ2-7; 9 nucleotides match TRBD1. This CDR3 region has 15 residues. Germline CDR1 is KGHSH and CDR2 is LQKENI. V was pared by 5 bases and J by 0 bases, with 5 bases of the junction left unmatched. Here the CDR3 DNA reads TGTGCCAGCTCAGCCGACAGGGGGTTCTCCTACGAGCAGTACTTC. Its translation: CASSADRGFSYEQYF.

V usage is TRBV19 and J usage is TRBJ1-5; unclear D gene. V was pared by 6 bases and J by 7 bases, with 16 bases between. There are 14 residues in the CDR3. Germline loops: CDR1 LNHDA, CDR2 SQIVND (reference sequence). The CDR3 bases are TGTGCCAGTAGCCCCCCCTCTGGCCCACAGCCCCAGCATTTT. Residues: CASSPPSGPQPQHF.

The chain couples TRBV11-2 to TRBJ1-4; weak D call: TRBD1 (6 bases). The V end was cut by 7 bases, the J end by 5 bases, with 14 bases between. This CDR3 region has 14 residues. Germline loops: CDR1 SGHAT, CDR2 FQNNGV. CDR3 DNA sequence: TGTGCCAGCACCCTAGGGGGGGGGAATGAAAAACTGTTTTTT. As protein: CASTLGGGNEKLFF.

J is TRBJ2-7 and V is TRBV15; no firm D call. This CDR3 comprises 13 residues. CDR1 is LNHNV and CDR2 is YYDKDF in the germline V gene (reference sequence). The ends were cut back, 2 bases at V and 6 bases at J, with 11 bases in the middle. As DNA, the CDR3 is TGTGCCACCAGCAGACCGGGTAGCTCCGAGCAGTACTTC. Protein: CATSRPGSSEQYF.